A single sample is the source of the 27 T cell receptor beta chains below, sequenced in a study of T cell changes during pregnancy in multiple sclerosis. Method: immunoSEQ multiplex PCR; TCRdb's copy keeps in-frame clones and lacks some. The repertoire consists of over 60,000 clones, with 91% occurring once and the leading ten covering roughly 0.7%. Sequenced material: peripheral blood, taken in the third trimester of pregnancy. These TCRs come from a female donor in good health, enrolled as a control in a pregnancy study.

V is TRBV13 and J is TRBJ1-1; possible D gene TRBD1, 6 bases. Trimming removed 2 bases from V and 7 bases from J, with 14 bases in between. The CDR3 has 14 amino acids. From germline, CDR1 is PRHDT and CDR2 FYEKMQ (reference sequence). The CDR3 DNA follows: TGTGCCAGCAGCTTATCCCGACAGGTGTATGAAGCTTTCTTT. Protein: CASSLSRQVYEAFF.

The rearrangement uses TRBV28 and TRBJ1-6; D not resolved. The CDR3 runs to 15 residues. The V end lost 5 bases, the J end lost 3 bases, and 11 bases lay between the germline ends. From germline, CDR1 is MDHEN and CDR2 SYDVKM. This CDR3 reads CASSRVGSYNSPLHF. CDR3 nucleotide sequence: TGTGCCAGCAGTCGGGTCGGGAGCTATAATTCACCCCTCCACTTT.

The chain is built from TRBV5-6 and TRBJ2-7; D call uncertain. The germline gives CDR1 SGHDT, CDR2 YYEEEE. The CDR3 consists of 14 residues. Trimming cost V 4 bases and J 2 bases, with 13 bases left between them. This CDR3 reads CASSLPVVPYEQYF. The CDR3 DNA sequence: TGTGCCAGCAGCCTCCCTGTTGTCCCCTACGAGCAGTACTTC. Drawing the rest from reference TRBV5-6 and TRBJ2-7, the complete variable domain is DAGVTQSPTHLIKTRGQQVTLRCSPKSGHDTVSWYQQALGQGPQFIFQYYEEEERQRGNFPDRFSGHQFPNYSSELNVNALLLGDSALYLCASSLPVVPYEQYFGPGTRLTVT.

The CDR3 sequence is CASSLYSPNTEAFF. The CDR3 region has the DNA TGTGCCAGCAGTTTATATTCTCCTAACACTGAAGCTTTCTTT. The chain carries TRBV27 and TRBJ1-1; D unresolved. The CDR3 has 14 amino acids. V lost 1 base and J lost 2, with 8 bases in between. CDR1 is MNHEY, CDR2 SMNVEV, per germline (reference sequence).

The V gene is TRBV28, the J gene TRBJ1-1; D ambiguous. CDR3 size: 12 residues. V was pared by 8 bases and J by 1 base, with 8 bases between. In germline, CDR1 is MDHEN, CDR2 SYDVKM. CDR3 protein: CASLSGNTEAFF. The CDR3 DNA reads as TGTGCCAGCTTATCAGGGAACACTGAAGCTTTCTTT.

This chain links TRBV5-1 with TRBJ2-3; 14 positions match TRBD2. With 4 bases clipped from V and 6 bases from J, the junction kept 4 bases outside the gene matches. The CDR3 consists of 15 residues. Germline V CDR1 and CDR2: SGHRS, YFSETQ. CDR3 coding DNA: TGCGCCAGCAGCGGGGGACTAGCGGGAGTGGATACGCAGTATTTT. The encoded protein is CASSGGLAGVDTQYF.

This chain joins TRBV28 and TRBJ2-1; D perhaps matches TRBD2 (6 bases). The CDR3 extends over 15 amino acids. Germline V gene data show CDR1 as MDHEN and CDR2 as SYDVKM. V dropped 2 bases and J dropped 4 bases, with 12 bases sitting between them. The CDR3 region has the DNA TGTGCCAGCAGTTTAGCCGGGAGCCTTTACAATGAGCAGTTCTTC. Its protein product is CASSLAGSLYNEQFF.

This clone came up once. The rearrangement uses TRBV7-9 and TRBJ1-1; D gene uncertain. Per the germline V gene, CDR1 is SEHNR and CDR2 is FQNEAQ (reference sequence). The CDR3 contains 13 residues. Trimming pared 7 bases from V and 2 bases from J, leaving 11 bases between. The CDR3 sequence is CASTRRVNTEAFF. DNA of the CDR3: TGTGCCAGCACCCGACGGGTCAACACTGAAGCTTTCTTT.

The chain carries TRBV5-6 and TRBJ1-1; 11 bases fit TRBD1. Germline lookup yields CDR1 SGHDT and CDR2 YYEEEE. CDR3 size: 17 residues. V trimming: 3 bases; J trimming: 2 bases; junction bases outside the gene matches: 9. The CDR3 DNA follows: TGTGCCAGCAGCTGGGGGACAGGGGGGAGACTTAACACTGAAGCTTTCTTT. Translated: CASSWGTGGRLNTEAFF.

The chain combines TRBV11-2 with TRBJ2-7; D perhaps matches TRBD2 (5 bases). There are 15 residues in the CDR3. The V and J ends lost 2 bases and 3 bases respectively, with 14 bases between them. From germline, CDR1 is SGHAT and CDR2 FQNNGV. The DNA for the CDR3 is TGTGCCAGCAGCTTAAGTACCGGACTCCTCTACGAGCAGTACTTC. Amino acids: CASSLSTGLLYEQYF.

The chain employs TRBV27 and TRBJ2-1; 8 positions match TRBD2. J lost 0 bases, V lost 6 bases, and 4 bases had no gene match. In germline, CDR1 is MNHEY, CDR2 SMNVEV (reference sequence). This CDR3 comprises 15 residues. The CDR3 protein is CASRIAGSSYNEQFF. Written as DNA, the CDR3 is TGTGCCAGCAGGATAGCGGGGAGCTCCTACAATGAGCAGTTCTTC.

This chain joins TRBV6-5 and TRBJ1-1; maybe TRBD1 (6 bases). Germline CDR1 reads MNHEY; CDR2 reads SVGAGI. This CDR3 is 14 amino acids long. The V end was cut by 6 bases, the J end by 2 bases, with 13 bases between. The CDR3 is CASSLGGFNTEAFF. For the CDR3, the DNA is TGTGCCAGCAGCCTAGGGGGTTTTAACACTGAAGCTTTCTTT.

The rearrangement uses TRBV18 and TRBJ2-4, with 8 bases that match TRBD1. J lost 3 bases, V lost 4 bases, and 2 bases had no gene match. The CDR3 is made up of 14 amino acids. Germline V gene sequence: CDR1 KGHSH, CDR2 LQKENI. The CDR3 DNA follows: TGTGCCAGCTCACGCACAGGGGGCAAAAACATTCAGTACTTC. Amino acid sequence: CASSRTGGKNIQYF.

V gene TRBV2 combines with J gene TRBJ1-4, with 7 bases lining up with TRBD1. This CDR3 is 14 amino acids long. Germline trimming cut 6 bases from V and 5 bases from J; bases unmatched to any gene: 6. The germline V gene has CDR1 SNHLY and CDR2 FYNNEI. CDR3 in amino acids: CASRGQLQNEKLFF. The CDR3 DNA reads TGTGCCAGCAGGGGACAGCTTCAAAATGAAAAACTGTTTTTT.

The J gene is TRBJ2-2, the V gene TRBV5-1, with TRBD2 matching 8 bases. With V trimmed by 2 bases and J by 7 bases, 1 base remained unmatched. Germline CDR1 reads SGHRS; CDR2 reads YFSETQ. This CDR3 spans 13 amino acids. The CDR3 is CASSFSGGGELFF. The CDR3 region has the DNA TGCGCCAGCAGCTTCAGCGGGGGCGGGGAGCTGTTTTTT.

The chain joins TRBV5-1 to TRBJ2-6; 8 bases line up with TRBD1. There are 17 residues in the CDR3. The germline CDR1 and CDR2 sequences are SGHRS and YFSETQ. J gave up 2 bases and V 2 bases, and 6 bases lay outside the gene matches. The CDR3 is CASSLIVQGAGANVLTF. For the CDR3, the DNA is TGCGCCAGCAGCTTAATCGTACAGGGGGCTGGGGCCAACGTCCTGACTTTC.

This chain joins TRBV20-1 and TRBJ1-5; unclear D gene. This CDR3 has 10 amino acids. Germline CDR1 is DFQATT and CDR2 is SNEGSKA (reference sequence). The germline V and J ends were trimmed by 6 bases and 7 bases, with 7 bases remaining between them. DNA for the CDR3: TGCAGTGCAGGCGGCCAGCCCCAGCATTTT. This encodes CSAGGQPQHF.

The V call is TRBV30, the J call TRBJ2-3; TRBD1 matches at 8 bases. Germline V CDR1 and CDR2: GTSNPN, SVGIG (reference sequence). The V and J ends lost 7 bases and 0 bases, in that order; junction bases with no gene match: 6. This CDR3 is 14 amino acids long. The CDR3 region is CAFSGGRSTDTQYF. The CDR3 DNA sequence: TGTGCCTTCTCAGGGGGCCGGAGCACAGATACGCAGTATTTT. Together with reference TRBV30 and TRBJ2-3, the CDR3 gives the full variable domain: SQTIHQWPATLVQPVGSPLSLECTVEGTSNPNLYWYRQAAGRGLQLLFYSVGIGQISSEVPQNLSASRPQDRQFILSSKKLLLSDSGFYLCAFSGGRSTDTQYFGPGTRLTVL.

The chain uses TRBV9 and TRBJ2-1, with TRBD2 identical over 10 bases. Trimming at V came to 0 bases and at J to 1 base, leaving 4 bases not matched to a gene. This CDR3 is built from 17 residues. CDR1 is SGDLS, CDR2 YYNGEE, per germline. CDR3 DNA sequence: TGTGCCAGCAGCGTAGCTAGCGGGGGTGGATCCTACAATGAGCAGTTCTTC. Amino acids: CASSVASGGGSYNEQFF. The entire variable domain, with the rest obtained from reference TRBV9 and TRBJ2-1, is as follows: DSGVTQTPKHLITATGQRVTLRCSPRSGDLSVYWYQQSLDQGLQFLIQYYNGEERAKGNILERFSAQQFPDLHSELNLSSLELGDSALYFCASSVASGGGSYNEQFFGPGTRLTVL.

The CDR3 bases are TGTGCCAGCAGTTTAGGACAGGGAGGATCCTATGGCTACACCTTC. It is translated as CASSLGQGGSYGYTF. The rearrangement links TRBV27 to TRBJ1-2; 8 positions match TRBD1. Germline lookup yields CDR1 MNHEY and CDR2 SMNVEV (reference sequence). The CDR3 is 15 residues long. V shed 2 bases, J shed 4 bases, and the junction held 6 bases outside the gene matches.

This clone appeared once. This sequence joins TRBV6-5 and TRBJ1-3; D gene ambiguous. The V gene lost 7 bases and the J gene lost 1 base, with 5 bases spanning the gap. In germline, CDR1 is MNHEY, CDR2 SVGAGI. This CDR3 has 12 residues. The CDR3 region has the DNA TGTGCCAGCACGGGGTCTGGAAACACCATATATTTT. Its translation is CASTGSGNTIYF.

This chain uses TRBV19 with TRBJ2-3, with D hard to call. Trimming shortened V by 3 bases and J by 4 bases, and 5 bases separated the two germline ends. CDR3 length equals 12 residues. Germline lookup yields CDR1 LNHDA and CDR2 SQIVND (reference sequence). CDR3 coding DNA: TGTGCCAGTAGTATGGAGTCAGATACGCAGTATTTT. It yields the protein CASSMESDTQYF.

The chain links TRBV11-2 to TRBJ2-5; TRBD2 matches 9 bases. This CDR3 comprises 16 residues. CDR1 SGHAT and CDR2 FQNNGV come from the germline V gene. With V trimmed by 3 bases and J by 9 bases, 14 bases remained unmatched. The CDR3 loop reads CASSFGLTSGRRAQYF. Written as DNA, the CDR3 is TGTGCCAGCAGCTTTGGGCTGACTAGCGGCAGGCGTGCCCAGTACTTC.

This chain uses TRBV7-6 with TRBJ2-5, with 10 bases fitting TRBD2. Losses at the gene ends were 5 bases for V and 6 bases for J; bases not matched to a gene: 12. The CDR3 sequence is 16 residues long. CDR1 SGHVS and CDR2 FNYEAQ come from the germline V gene. Written as DNA, the CDR3 is TGTGCCAGCAGCCCTTTGTCGGGGACTAGCGCCCAGACCCAGTACTTC. It translates to CASSPLSGTSAQTQYF.

V gene TRBV19 combines with J gene TRBJ2-1; perhaps TRBD2 as D (7 bases). Germline assignment: CDR1 LNHDA and CDR2 SQIVND (reference sequence). The CDR3 extends over 16 amino acids. The germline V and J ends were trimmed by 3 bases and 0 bases, with 12 bases remaining between them. The CDR3 here is CASSIGEGGSYNEQFF. The CDR3 DNA follows: TGTGCCAGTAGTATTGGGGAGGGGGGCTCCTACAATGAGCAGTTCTTC.

The chain joins TRBV7-9 to TRBJ1-2; D unresolved. The germline V gene encodes CDR1 SEHNR and CDR2 FQNEAQ (reference sequence). The V end lost 2 bases, the J end lost 7 bases, and 14 bases lay between the germline ends. CDR3 length: 14 amino acids. DNA for the CDR3: TGTGCCAGCAGCTTACATGAGGGAAAATCTGGCTACACCTTC. Amino acid sequence: CASSLHEGKSGYTF.

The chain employs TRBV19 and TRBJ1-2, with a weak D call TRBD1 (5 bases). V was pared by 4 bases and J by 3 bases, with 12 bases between. Germline V gene sequence: CDR1 LNHDA, CDR2 SQIVND (reference sequence). This CDR3 is built from 14 residues. CDR3 nucleotides: TGTGCCAGTAGTAATCAGGGAAAGGACTATGGCTACACCTTC. Protein product: CASSNQGKDYGYTF.